This TCR beta chain appears in the sequencing data of a study of neurological immune-mediated disorders. The unsorted libraries originated from 2 million PBMCs that had been stored at -80 C. Trimming pared 0 bases from V and 0 bases from J, leaving 9 bases between. Germline V gene lookup returns CDR1 SGHRS and CDR2 YFSETQ. CDR3 length: 15 residues. One entry per CDR3 protein, called by TCRdb with MiXCR from the 5' RACE reads. The sample includes tens of thousands of distinct CDR3 sequences, 2% to 3% of them seen just once. This clonotype was seen ten or more times. The receptor's source is a woman aged 45-59 years with multiple sclerosis. The sequenced material came from PBMCs. The V and J genes are TRBV5-1 and TRBJ1-1, with a tentative D call TRBD1 (6 bases). In nucleotides, the CDR3 is TGCGCCAGCAGCTTGGAAAGGGGGATGAACACTGAAGCTTTCTTT. Translating it yields CASSLERGMNTEAFF.